Included here is one T cell receptor beta chain sequence, with context. This specimen comes from a study of blood T cell repertoires in COVID-19. About the research overall: Material from acute and convalescent COVID-19 was sourced from the United States, Italy and Spain. T cells, B-cell-depleted T cells, or PBMCs provided the cDNA or gDNA that served as material.

Original methodology: Nucleated cell counts were estimated from reference gene primer amplification. The protocol was immunoSEQ multiplex PCR, while the TCRdb copy is restricted to in-frame clones and leaves out a portion. V and J calls and clone size are those listed in that table; D and trimming were worked out from the DNA. The sample shows approximately 140,000 clones, approximately 83% of them seen only once. V shed 7 bases and J 6 bases; nucleotides not matched to a gene: 2. CDR1 is SQVTM and CDR2 is ANQGSEA in the germline V gene. The CDR3 loop spans 12 amino acids. The source of this sequence is a man in his 70s with acute or convalescent COVID-19. The sequencing sample was made of peripheral blood. J is TRBJ2-7 and V is TRBV29-1; 14 nucleotides match TRBD2. The CDR3 reads CSGGLAGAEQYF. The DNA of the CDR3 is TGCAGCGGGGGACTAGCGGGAGCCGAGCAGTACTTC.